This TCR beta chain was found in a study of Graves' ophthalmopathy and Graves' hyperthyroidism. V lost 8 bases, J lost 5 bases, and 18 bases lay in between. This CDR3 spans 14 amino acids. The germline gives CDR1 SNHLY, CDR2 FYNNEI. Patients were diagnosed from clinical symptoms, serum thyroxine, TRAb, thyroid ultrasound and orbital computed tomography. The authors amplified TCR beta CDR3 regions, and they did so from RNA transcripts for repertoire sequencing. HTBI primers served in a first-round RT-PCR, which a second-round multiplex PCR followed. TCRdb independently ran MiXCR on the multiplex PCR reads; one entry per CDR3 protein. The sample lists more than 1,000,000 distinct CDR3 sequences; 35% to 40% were seen once. This clonotype was seen a handful of times.

The chain has TRBV2 and TRBJ2-5, with a weak D call TRBD1 (6 bases). Sequenced: peripheral blood or thyroid tissue (not recorded which). The sequence was obtained from an adult man with Graves' hyperthyroidism. For the CDR3, the DNA is TGTGCCAGCCAGGAGGTACAGGGTTATGAGACCCAGTACTTC. This encodes CASQEVQGYETQYF.